These 20 T cell receptor beta chains share one sample of origin, sequenced in a study of response to subunit inactivated influenza vaccine (dated by TCRdb to about 2018). The library was made by RT-PCR. Sequencer: Illumina HiSeq 2500. Clones were called with MiXCR by TCRdb after fastp trimmed the public reads at Q25, and only in-frame beta chains were retained. Duplicate CDR3 protein sequences are folded into a single record with the most common DNA and genes. The sample data list 550,000 to 800,000 distinct CDR3 sequences, and about 14% of these were observed just once. The ten biggest clones cover 6% to 7% of the sample. The sequenced sample was PBMCs from blood, obtained 14 to 15 days before vaccination. The receptors derive from a man aged 45 to 65 who received an inactivated influenza vaccine. Donor details come from another sample of the same person, matched by shared clones.

This clonotype was observed a few times. V is TRBV9 and J is TRBJ2-5; 8 nucleotides match TRBD2. Per germline, CDR1 SGDLS and CDR2 YYNGEE. Trimming removed 4 bases from V and 2 bases from J; junction bases left unmatched: 7. CDR3 length: 15 residues. The CDR3 region is CASSSPRGGQETQYF. The DNA of the CDR3 is TGTGCCAGCAGCTCTCCCCGGGGGGGGCAAGAGACCCAGTACTTC.

This clonotype came up a few times. The CDR3 region is CASPSEDGGNSNQPQHF. CDR3 coding DNA: TGTGCCAGCCCAAGCGAAGACGGAGGAAATAGCAATCAGCCCCAGCATTTT. The chain links TRBV6-4 to TRBJ1-5; D uncertain. Germline V lookup: CDR1 MRHNA, CDR2 SNTAGT. V was clipped by 8 bases and J by 0 bases, with 20 bases between them. CDR3 size: 17 residues.

This clonotype occurred a few times. V gene TRBV30 combines with J gene TRBJ2-4; D is uncertain. V was shortened by 0 bases and J by 8 bases, with 8 bases between the two germline ends. Germline V CDR1 and CDR2: GTSNPN, SVGIG (reference sequence). The CDR3 has 12 amino acids. Written as DNA, the CDR3 is TGTGCCTGGAGTGTCTTCCGGCACATTCAGTACTTC. It is translated as CAWSVFRHIQYF.

The chain joins TRBV10-3 to TRBJ2-7, with a tentative D call TRBD2 (6 bases). The V end lost 4 bases, the J end lost 1 base, and 23 bases lay between the germline ends. The CDR3 has 18 amino acids. Looked up from germline, CDR1 is ENHRY and CDR2 is SYGVKD. The CDR3 bases are TGTGCCATCAGTGCGCTCAAGGGCCTGCCGACTAGTTCCTACGAGCAGTACTTC. Its protein product is CAISALKGLPTSSYEQYF.

Ten or more counts support this clonotype. The genes are TRBV11-2 and TRBJ2-7; D uncertain. The V gene lost 6 bases and the J gene lost 1 base, with 16 bases spanning the gap. Germline CDR1 reads SGHAT; CDR2 reads FQNNGV. The CDR3 is 15 residues long. The CDR3 nucleotides are TGTGCCAGCAGTCTCGATTGGACGGAATCCTACGAGCAGTACTTC. Its protein is CASSLDWTESYEQYF. Filled out from reference TRBV11-2 and TRBJ2-7, the complete variable domain reads EAGVAQSPRYKIIEKRQSVAFWCNPISGHATLYWYQQILGQGPKLLIQFQNNGVVDDSQLPKDRFSAERLKGVDSTLKIQPAKLEDSAVYLCASSLDWTESYEQYFGPGTRLTVT.

The chain recombines TRBV14 with TRBJ2-1; D gene ambiguous. The CDR3 is made up of 18 amino acids. Germline CDR1 reads SGHDN; CDR2 reads FVKESK. Trimming stripped 0 bases from V and 0 bases from J, with 15 bases between. Written as DNA, the CDR3 is TGTGCCAGCAGCCAAGAAAGGGTACCCAGTGGCTCCTACAATGAGCAGTTCTTC. This gives the protein CASSQERVPSGSYNEQFF.

This clonotype occurred many times. V is TRBV5-1 and J is TRBJ1-4; no definite D call. From germline, CDR1 is SGHRS and CDR2 YFSETQ. The CDR3 runs to 12 residues. Trimming shortened V by 0 bases and J by 8 bases, and 5 bases separated the two germline ends. The CDR3 region has the DNA TGCGCCAGCAGCTTGGTAGGAGAAAAACTGTTTTTT. It encodes CASSLVGEKLFF.

This clonotype was counted many times. CDR3 amino acids: CASNRGGFAQYF. CDR3 DNA sequence: TGTGCCAGCAATCGAGGGGGTTTCGCCCAGTACTTC. The chain is built from TRBV12-3 or TRBV12-4 and TRBJ2-5, with TRBD1 as a possible D gene (6 bases). Trimming shortened V by 7 bases and J by 9 bases, and 15 bases separated the two germline ends. The CDR3 runs to 12 residues.

In this sample, this clonotype turned up a few times. V is TRBV4-2 and J is TRBJ1-2; TRBD1 is a possible D gene (5 bases). The CDR3 spans 14 residues. With 0 bases removed from V and 4 bases from J, the gap between germline ends came to 9 bases. The germline V gene encodes CDR1 LGHNA and CDR2 YNFKEQ. The CDR3 nucleotides are TGTGCCAGCAGCCAAGACTCAGGGACCTATGGCTACACCTTC. Protein product: CASSQDSGTYGYTF.

This clonotype was picked up a small number of times. The rearrangement links TRBV4-1 to TRBJ2-3; TRBD1 matches 9 bases. Germline V CDR1 and CDR2: MGHRA, YSYEKL. CDR3 size: 15 residues. Trimming at V came to 4 bases and at J to 2 bases, leaving 4 bases not matched to a gene. CDR3 bases: TGCGCCAGCAGCCTACAGGGGGCGAACACAGATACGCAGTATTTT. Amino acids: CASSLQGANTDTQYF.

This clonotype was seen only a few times. The chain combines TRBV5-1 with TRBJ1-1, with a possible D match to TRBD1 (6 bases). This CDR3 spans 12 amino acids. The germline V and J ends were trimmed by 3 bases and 9 bases, with 12 bases remaining between them. The V gene's germline CDR1 is SGHRS and CDR2 YFSETQ. The CDR3 DNA reads TGCGCCAGCAGCTCAGGAGGGGGGAAAGCTTTCTTT. Protein sequence: CASSSGGGKAFF. Combining the CDR3 with reference TRBV5-1 and TRBJ1-1 gives the whole variable domain KAGVTQTPRYLIKTRGQQVTLSCSPISGHRSVSWYQQTPGQGLQFLFEYFSETQRNKGNFPGRFSGRQFSNSRSEMNVSTLELGDSALYLCASSSGGGKAFFGQGTRLTVV.

In this sample, this clonotype turned up many times. The rearrangement uses TRBV12-3 or TRBV12-4 and TRBJ2-7; D gene ambiguous. V was cut by 5 bases and J by 0 bases, with 11 bases left in between. The CDR3 is made up of 14 amino acids. CDR3 DNA sequence: TGTGCCAGCAGTCCTCAGGCTCACTCCTACGAGCAGTACTTC. Protein sequence: CASSPQAHSYEQYF.

J is TRBJ2-7 and V is TRBV20-1; perhaps TRBD1 as D (7 bases). The CDR3 runs to 16 residues. V was shortened by 3 bases and J by 2 bases, with 20 bases between the two germline ends. Germline V lookup: CDR1 DFQATT, CDR2 SNEGSKA (reference sequence). For the CDR3, the DNA is TGCAGTGCTAGTGACTCAGGGGGGCCTGTACCCTACGAGCAGTACTTC. Its protein is CSASDSGGPVPYEQYF.

Only a few counts were recorded for this clonotype. The chain joins TRBV4-1 to TRBJ2-5; a weak D match, TRBD1 (6 bases). The V and J ends lost 4 bases and 5 bases respectively, with 14 bases between them. The germline CDR1 and CDR2 sequences are MGHRA and YSYEKL. The CDR3 consists of 14 residues. CDR3 nucleotide sequence: TGCGCCAGCAGCCTACAGGGAAACAGGGAGACCCAGTACTTC. Translation: CASSLQGNRETQYF.

The genes are TRBV11-1 and TRBJ1-2; D remains unclear. The germline V gene has CDR1 SGHAT and CDR2 FQDESV (reference sequence). The CDR3 is made up of 15 amino acids. V lost 1 base and J lost 2, with 11 bases in between. DNA of the CDR3: TGTGCCAGCAGCTTAGAGGACGAGAGGAACTATGGCTACACCTTC. Translated, it gives CASSLEDERNYGYTF.

The chain's CDR3 is CASSFLQGGQFF. CDR3 in DNA: TGTGCCAGCAGCTTCCTTCAGGGGGGGCAGTTCTTC. The chain uses TRBV5-5 and TRBJ2-1; the D gene is possibly TRBD1 (7 bases). The length of the CDR3 is 12 residues. Germline lookup yields CDR1 SGHKS and CDR2 YYEKEE (reference sequence). V dropped 2 bases and J dropped 12 bases, with 12 bases sitting between them.

J is TRBJ2-7 and V is TRBV20-1; possible D gene TRBD2, 6 bases. This CDR3 spans 13 amino acids. Germline lookup yields CDR1 DFQATT and CDR2 SNEGSKA (reference sequence). V dropped 6 bases and J dropped 0 bases, with 12 bases sitting between them. CDR3 DNA sequence: TGCAGTGCGGAGCGGGTTAGCTCCTACGAGCAGTACTTC. Encoded protein: CSAERVSSYEQYF.

This clonotype was seen at least ten times. This chain connects TRBV25-1 to TRBJ2-3, with 8 bases aligning to TRBD1. After removal of 7 bases from V and 5 bases from J, the junction contained 8 bases not matched to a gene. The CDR3 has 14 residues. The germline gives CDR1 MGHDK, CDR2 SYGVNS. The CDR3 protein is CASTDRGSLDTQYF. In DNA form, the CDR3 reads TGTGCCAGCACAGACAGGGGATCTTTAGATACGCAGTATTTT. Full variable domain (remainder filled in from reference TRBV25-1 and TRBJ2-3): EADIYQTPRYLVIGTGKKITLECSQTMGHDKMYWYQQDPGMELHLIHYSYGVNSTEKGDLSSESTVSRIRTEHFPLTLESARPSHTSQYLCASTDRGSLDTQYFGPGTRLTVL.

This clonotype was seen a handful of times. The V call is TRBV20-1, the J call TRBJ1-5; possibly TRBD1 for D (6 bases). The CDR3 covers 13 residues. Germline loops: CDR1 DFQATT, CDR2 SNEGSKA (reference sequence). V was cut by 4 bases and J by 6 bases, with 13 bases left in between. CDR3 in DNA: TGCAGTGCTACCCCAGGGGTAGGTCAGCCCCAGCATTTT. It encodes CSATPGVGQPQHF.

A note on this clonotype: The germline gene is not matched at one end of the junction; a read error may be the cause. The chain joins TRBV20-1 to TRBJ2-7, with D perhaps TRBD1 (6 bases). Per germline, CDR1 DFQATT and CDR2 SNEGSKA (reference sequence). This CDR3 is 14 amino acids long. CDR3 DNA: TGCAGTGCTGGAGACAGGCGAAGCTCCTACGAGCAGTACTTC. This codes for CSAGDRRSSYEQYF.